This T cell receptor beta chain stems from a study of cytomegalovirus exposure and HLA in healthy donors. CDR1 SNHLY and CDR2 FYNNEI come from the germline V gene. V was clipped by 6 bases and J by 5 bases; unmatched bases: 11. The CDR3 runs 16 residues. The PCR ran on 60 Vbeta and 13 Jbeta primers. Study processing details: Around 11 million shared chains were among around 78 million unique TCR beta chains counted in a later analysis. Libraries were prepared by immunoSEQ multiplex PCR; TCRdb keeps only in-frame clonotypes and omits some of them. V, J and clone size derive from that table, while D and trimming were established from the DNA sequence. Seen here are 200,000 to 300,000 clones, around 80% observed once, and the top ten hold less than 0.6%.

The receptor was isolated from a boy younger than 18 in good health and CMV-seronegative. The chain is built from TRBV2 and TRBJ2-3, with 10 bases identical to TRBD1. Sequenced material: PBMCs. The CDR3 DNA sequence: TGTGCCAGCAGGGGGGGACAGGGGAATTCCGAAGATACGCAGTATTTT. Its translation: CASRGGQGNSEDTQYF.